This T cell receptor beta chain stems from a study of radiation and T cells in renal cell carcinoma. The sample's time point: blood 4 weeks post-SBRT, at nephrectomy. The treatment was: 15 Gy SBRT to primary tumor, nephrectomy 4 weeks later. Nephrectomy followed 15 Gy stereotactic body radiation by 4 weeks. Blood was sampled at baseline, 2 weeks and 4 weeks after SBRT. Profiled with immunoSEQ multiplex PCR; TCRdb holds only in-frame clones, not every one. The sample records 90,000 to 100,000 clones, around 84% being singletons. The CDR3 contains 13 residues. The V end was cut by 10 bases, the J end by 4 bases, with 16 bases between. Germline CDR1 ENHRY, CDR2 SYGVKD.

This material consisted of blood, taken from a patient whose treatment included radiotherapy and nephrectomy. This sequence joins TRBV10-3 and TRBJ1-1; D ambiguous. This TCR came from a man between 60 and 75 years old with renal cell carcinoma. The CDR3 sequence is CASSLAPGTEAFF. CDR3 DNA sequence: TGTGCCAGTTCCCTGGCTCCGGGCACTGAAGCTTTCTTT.